This T cell receptor beta chain was obtained from a study of blood T cells in healthy people across ages. Study results and limitations: Compared with aged donors, long-lived donors showed fewer expanded clones, suggesting selection. TCR beta diversity per million T cells fell roughly linearly with age.

This CDR3 comprises 12 residues. V was pared by 6 bases and J by 6 bases, with 11 bases between. Germline V gives CDR1 MNHEY, CDR2 SVGAGI. A second PCR of about 6 to 12 cycles used a sample-barcoded 5' primer and a J-beta primer mix. Researchers report that a template-switch adaptor with 12 random nucleotides tagged each cDNA molecule. A single record per CDR3 protein comes from TCRdb applying MiXCR to the 5' RACE reads. The sample carries approximately 1,000,000 distinct CDR3 sequences, 35% to 45% recorded once. Of note for this clonotype: Its antigen is currently unknown.

Sequenced input: blood. This chain joins TRBV6-5 and TRBJ1-1, with D hard to call. The sequence came from a man aged 18 to 29 in good health. The CDR3 protein is CASSPGMAEAFF. CDR3 nucleotides: TGTGCCAGCAGCCCAGGTATGGCTGAAGCTTTCTTT.